This TCR beta chain was recorded in a study of cytomegalovirus exposure and HLA in healthy donors. With respect to this clone: What it binds is not known.

The PCR contained 60 Vbeta and 13 Jbeta primers. The repertoire was sequenced with immunoSEQ multiplex PCR; TCRdb's copy has only in-frame clones and lacks some. The sample lists more than 85,000 clones, about 75% occurring once. General study findings and limits: Roughly even sequencing depth across donors was the assumption behind the presence/absence analyses. Among the most significant clusters, several appeared linked to common viral pathogens in a later analysis. A further, later analysis showed that HLA-associated TCR beta chains (compared with equally common others) were more clonally expanded. According to the study, 160 or so TCR beta chains were cytomegalovirus-associated.

The CDR3 is 15 amino acids. V was shortened by 3 bases and J by 0 bases, with 9 bases between the two germline ends. Germline values: CDR1 KGHSH, CDR2 LQKENI. Sequenced: PBMCs. This clonotype originated in a woman younger than 35 in good health and CMV-seropositive. The chain uses TRBV18 and TRBJ1-3; D unresolved. DNA of the CDR3: TGTGCCAGCTCACCGGCGGCGGCCTCTGGAAACACCATATATTTT. This gives the protein CASSPAAASGNTIYF.